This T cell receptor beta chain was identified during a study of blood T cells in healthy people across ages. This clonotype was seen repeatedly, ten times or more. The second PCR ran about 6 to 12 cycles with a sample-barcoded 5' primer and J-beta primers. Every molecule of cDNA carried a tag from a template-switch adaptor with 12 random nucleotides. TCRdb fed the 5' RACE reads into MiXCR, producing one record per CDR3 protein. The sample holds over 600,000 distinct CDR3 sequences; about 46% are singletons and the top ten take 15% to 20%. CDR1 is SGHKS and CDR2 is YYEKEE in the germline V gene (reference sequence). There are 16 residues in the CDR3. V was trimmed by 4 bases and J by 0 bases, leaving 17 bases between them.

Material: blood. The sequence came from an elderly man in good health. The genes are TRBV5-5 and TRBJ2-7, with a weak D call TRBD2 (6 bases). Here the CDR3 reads CASSGAASVLSYEQYF. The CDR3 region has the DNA TGTGCCAGCAGCGGAGCGGCTAGCGTGCTCTCCTACGAGCAGTACTTC. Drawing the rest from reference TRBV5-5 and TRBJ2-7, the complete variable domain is DAGVTQSPTHLIKTRGQQVTLRCSPISGHKSVSWYQQVLGQGPQFIFQYYEKEERGRGNFPDRFSARQFPNYSSELNVNALLLGDSALYLCASSGAASVLSYEQYFGPGTRLTVT.